This entry features one T cell receptor (beta chain) sequence. This entry is derived from a study of OX40 agonist ivuxolimab in advanced cancers. Study summary: Partial responses were achieved by three patients, of whom one had hepatocellular carcinoma and two had cutaneous melanoma.

Assay used: immunoSEQ multiplex PCR; TCRdb lists only in-frame clones, some missing. The repertoire holds some 55,000 clones, with 91% as singletons. CDR1 and CDR2 from the germline V gene are LNHNV and YYDKDF (reference sequence). V lost 2 bases and J lost 3, with 14 bases in between. This CDR3 contains 15 residues. V usage is TRBV15 and J usage is TRBJ2-7, with D possibly being TRBD2 (6 bases). The sample here was CD4+ or CD8+ T cells sorted from blood, taken in a trial of the OX40 agonist ivuxolimab. The receptor was isolated from an adult with an advanced solid tumor such as melanoma, head and neck, liver or kidney cancer. DNA for the CDR3: TGTGCCACCAGCAGAATCCCTGGCGGGGTCTACGAGCAGTACTTC. Protein product: CATSRIPGGVYEQYF. The full variable domain, its missing parts supplied by reference TRBV15 and TRBJ2-7, is DAMVIQNPRYQVTQFGKPVTLSCSQTLNHNVMYWYQQKSSQAPKLLFHYYDKDFNNEADTPDNFQSRRPNTSFCFLDIRSPGLGDTAMYLCATSRIPGGVYEQYFGPGTRLTVT.